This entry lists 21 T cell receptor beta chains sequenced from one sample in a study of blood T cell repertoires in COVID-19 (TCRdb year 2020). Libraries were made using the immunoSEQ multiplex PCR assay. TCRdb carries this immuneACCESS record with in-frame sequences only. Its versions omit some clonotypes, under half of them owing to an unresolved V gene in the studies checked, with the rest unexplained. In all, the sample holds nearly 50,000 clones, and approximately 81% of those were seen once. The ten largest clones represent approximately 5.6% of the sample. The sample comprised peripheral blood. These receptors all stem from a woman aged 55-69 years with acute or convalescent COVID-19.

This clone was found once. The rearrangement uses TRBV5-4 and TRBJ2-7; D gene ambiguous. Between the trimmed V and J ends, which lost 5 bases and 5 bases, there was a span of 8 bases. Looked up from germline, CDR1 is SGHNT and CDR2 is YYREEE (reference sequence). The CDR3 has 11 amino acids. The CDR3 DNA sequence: TGTGCCAGCAGTACTGTAGACGAGCAGTACTTC. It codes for CASSTVDEQYF.

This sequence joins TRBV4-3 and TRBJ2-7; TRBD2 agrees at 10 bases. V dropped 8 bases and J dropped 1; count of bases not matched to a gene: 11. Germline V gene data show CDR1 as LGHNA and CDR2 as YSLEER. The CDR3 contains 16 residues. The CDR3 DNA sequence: TGCGCCAGCCTACTAGCGGGATGCGTAAAATCCTACGAGCAGTACTTC. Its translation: CASLLAGCVKSYEQYF.

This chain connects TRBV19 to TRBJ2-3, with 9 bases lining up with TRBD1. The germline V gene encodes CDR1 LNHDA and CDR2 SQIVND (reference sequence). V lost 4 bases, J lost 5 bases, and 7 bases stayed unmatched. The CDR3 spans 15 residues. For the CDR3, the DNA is TGTGCCAGTAGTACGGCACAGGGGGCTATAGATACGCAGTATTTT. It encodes CASSTAQGAIDTQYF.

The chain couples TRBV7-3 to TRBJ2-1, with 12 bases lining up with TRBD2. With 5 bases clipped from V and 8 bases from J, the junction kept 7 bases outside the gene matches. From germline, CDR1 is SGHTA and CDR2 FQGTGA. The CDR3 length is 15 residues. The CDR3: CASSRLAGVGDEQFF. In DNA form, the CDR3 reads TGTGCCAGCAGCCGACTAGCGGGAGTGGGCGATGAGCAGTTCTTC.

CDR3: CASRLAASYNSPLHF. In nucleotides, the CDR3 is TGTGCCAGTCGATTGGCGGCGAGTTATAATTCACCCCTCCACTTT. J is TRBJ1-6 and V is TRBV19, with unresolved D. The V end lost 8 bases, the J end lost 4 bases, and 15 bases lay between the germline ends. Germline CDR1 is LNHDA and CDR2 is SQIVND (reference sequence). The CDR3 runs to 15 residues.

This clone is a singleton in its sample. As DNA, the CDR3 is TGTGCCAGCAGCGTAGATGGAGTTGGGGGCTACACCTTC. Translation gives CASSVDGVGGYTF. V usage is TRBV9 and J usage is TRBJ1-2; D call uncertain. The germline CDR1 and CDR2 sequences are SGDLS and YYNGEE. V was pared by 0 bases and J by 8 bases, with 11 bases between. This CDR3 region has 13 residues.

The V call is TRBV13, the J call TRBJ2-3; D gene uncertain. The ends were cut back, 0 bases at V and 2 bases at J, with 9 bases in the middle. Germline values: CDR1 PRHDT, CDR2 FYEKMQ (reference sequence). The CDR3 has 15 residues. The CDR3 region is CASSLGRLYTDTQYF. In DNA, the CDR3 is TGTGCCAGCAGCTTAGGCCGTCTTTACACAGATACGCAGTATTTT.

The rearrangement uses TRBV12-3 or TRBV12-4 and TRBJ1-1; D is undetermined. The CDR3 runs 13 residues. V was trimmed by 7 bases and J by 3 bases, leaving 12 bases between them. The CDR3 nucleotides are TGTGCCAGCACCCGAAGAGTAGACACTGAAGCTTTCTTT. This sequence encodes CASTRRVDTEAFF.

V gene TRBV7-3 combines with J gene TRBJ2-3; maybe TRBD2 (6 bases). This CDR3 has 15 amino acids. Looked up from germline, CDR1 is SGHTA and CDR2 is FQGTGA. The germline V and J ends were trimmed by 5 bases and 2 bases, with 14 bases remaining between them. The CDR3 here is CASSRRDLPTDTQYF. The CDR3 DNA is TGTGCCAGCAGCCGCCGGGACTTGCCCACAGATACGCAGTATTTT.

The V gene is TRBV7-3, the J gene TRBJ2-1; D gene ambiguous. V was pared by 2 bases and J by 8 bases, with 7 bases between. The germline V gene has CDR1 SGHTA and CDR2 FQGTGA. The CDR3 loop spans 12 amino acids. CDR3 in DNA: TGTGCCAGCAGCTTATTAGGAGATGAGCAGTTCTTC. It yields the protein CASSLLGDEQFF.

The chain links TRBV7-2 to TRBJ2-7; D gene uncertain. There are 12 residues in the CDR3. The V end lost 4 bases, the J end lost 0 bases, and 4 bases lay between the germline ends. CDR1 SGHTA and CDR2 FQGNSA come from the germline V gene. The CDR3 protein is CASSSFSYEQYF. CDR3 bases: TGTGCCAGCAGCTCCTTCTCCTACGAGCAGTACTTC. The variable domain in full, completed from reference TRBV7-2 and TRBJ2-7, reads GAGVSQSPSNKVTEKGKDVELRCDPISGHTALYWYRQSLGQGLEFLIYFQGNSAPDKSGLPSDRFSAERTGGSVSTLTIQRTQQEDSAVYLCASSSFSYEQYFGPGTRLTVT.

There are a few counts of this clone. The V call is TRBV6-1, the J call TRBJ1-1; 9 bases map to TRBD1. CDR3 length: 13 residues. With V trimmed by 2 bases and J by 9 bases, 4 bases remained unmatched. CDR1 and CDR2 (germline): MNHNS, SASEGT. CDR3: CASSESGTGKAFF. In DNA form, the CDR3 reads TGTGCCAGCAGTGAATCCGGGACAGGGAAAGCTTTCTTT.

CDR3 sequence reads: CASSTEGARTEAFF. The CDR3 DNA follows: TGCGCCAGCAGCACCGAGGGGGCGCGAACTGAAGCTTTCTTT. The chain is built from TRBV5-1 and TRBJ1-1; TRBD1 matches at 7 bases. The CDR3 sequence is 14 residues long. With V trimmed by 4 bases and J by 5 bases, 8 bases remained unmatched. The V gene's germline CDR1 is SGHRS and CDR2 YFSETQ.

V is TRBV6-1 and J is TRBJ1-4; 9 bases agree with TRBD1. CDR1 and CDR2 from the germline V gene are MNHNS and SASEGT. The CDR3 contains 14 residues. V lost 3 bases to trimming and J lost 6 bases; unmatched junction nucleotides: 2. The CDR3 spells CASSETGGDEKLFF. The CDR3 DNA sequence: TGTGCCAGCAGTGAGACAGGGGGGGATGAAAAACTGTTTTTT.

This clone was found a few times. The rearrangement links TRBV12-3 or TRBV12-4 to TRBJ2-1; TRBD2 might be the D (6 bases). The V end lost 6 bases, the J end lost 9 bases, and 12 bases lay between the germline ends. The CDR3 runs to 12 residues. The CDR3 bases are TGTGCCAGCAGGGGGCGGGGAGGTGAGCAGTTCTTC. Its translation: CASRGRGGEQFF.

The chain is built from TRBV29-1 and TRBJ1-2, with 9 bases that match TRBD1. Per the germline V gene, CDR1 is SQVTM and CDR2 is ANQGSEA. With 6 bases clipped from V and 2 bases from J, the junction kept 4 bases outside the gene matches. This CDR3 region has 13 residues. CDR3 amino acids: CSVRQGGNYGYTF. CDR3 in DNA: TGCAGCGTGAGACAGGGGGGGAACTATGGCTACACCTTC. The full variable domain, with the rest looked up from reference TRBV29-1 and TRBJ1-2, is SAVISQKPSRDICQRGTSLTIQCQVDSQVTMMFWYRQQPGQSLTLIATANQGSEATYESGFVIDKFPISRPNLTFSTLTVSNMSPEDSSIYLCSVRQGGNYGYTFGSGTRLTVV.

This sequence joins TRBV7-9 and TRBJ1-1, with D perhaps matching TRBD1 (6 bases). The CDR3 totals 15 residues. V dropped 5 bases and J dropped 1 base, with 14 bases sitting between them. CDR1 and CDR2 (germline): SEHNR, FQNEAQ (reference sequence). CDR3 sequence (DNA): TGTGCCAGCAGCCCAGGCGCAGGGGCGAACACTGAAGCTTTCTTT. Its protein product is CASSPGAGANTEAFF.

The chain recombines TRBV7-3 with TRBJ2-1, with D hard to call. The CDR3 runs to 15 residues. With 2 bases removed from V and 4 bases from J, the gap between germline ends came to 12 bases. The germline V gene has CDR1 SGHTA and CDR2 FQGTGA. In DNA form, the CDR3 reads TGTGCCAGCAGCTTATCCACCGGGTCGTACAATGAGCAGTTCTTC. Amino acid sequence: CASSLSTGSYNEQFF.

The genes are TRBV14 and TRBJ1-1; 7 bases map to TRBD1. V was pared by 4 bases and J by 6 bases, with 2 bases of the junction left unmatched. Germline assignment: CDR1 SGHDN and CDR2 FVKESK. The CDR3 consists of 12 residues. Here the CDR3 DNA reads TGTGCCAGCAGCCTCGGGACAGCTGAAGCTTTCTTT. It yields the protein CASSLGTAEAFF.

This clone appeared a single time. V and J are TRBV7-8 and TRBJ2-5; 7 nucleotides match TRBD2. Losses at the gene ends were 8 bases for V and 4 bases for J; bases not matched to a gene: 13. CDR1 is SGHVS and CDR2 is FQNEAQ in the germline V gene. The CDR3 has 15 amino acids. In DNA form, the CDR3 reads TGTGCCAGCGGTTATGCGGGGCTAGCGGCAGAGACCCAGTACTTC. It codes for CASGYAGLAAETQYF. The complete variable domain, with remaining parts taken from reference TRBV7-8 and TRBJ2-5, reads GAGVSQSPRYKVAKRGQDVALRCDPISGHVSLFWYQQALGQGPEFLTYFQNEAQLDKSGLPSDRFFAERPEGSVSTLKIQRTQQEDSAVYLCASGYAGLAAETQYFGPGTRLLVL.

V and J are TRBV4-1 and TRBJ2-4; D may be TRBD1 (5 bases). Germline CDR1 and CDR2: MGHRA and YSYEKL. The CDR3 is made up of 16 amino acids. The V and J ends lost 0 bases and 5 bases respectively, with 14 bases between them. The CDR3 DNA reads TGCGCCAGCAGCCAAGAGTCAGGGTCGACAGAAAACATTCAGTACTTC. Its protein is CASSQESGSTENIQYF.